This T cell receptor (beta chain) was sequenced during a study of blood T cell repertoires in COVID-19. At the level of the study: Samples representing acute and convalescent COVID-19 were sourced from the United States, Italy and Spain. Sources were T cells, B-cell-depleted T cells, or PBMCs; the material itself was cDNA or gDNA.

Authors' methods: Estimated nucleated cell counts came from reference gene primer amplification. Data came from immunoSEQ multiplex PCR; TCRdb stores just in-frame clones and leaves some out. The D gene and trimming were derived from the DNA, and the V and J assignments and clone size from that table. The sample lists about 83,000 clones, about 90% occurring once. The CDR3 has 15 amino acids. From germline, CDR1 is SEHNR and CDR2 FQNEAQ (reference sequence). Trimming stripped 4 bases from V and 8 bases from J, with 18 bases between. The V and J genes are TRBV7-9 and TRBJ2-1, with D possibly being TRBD1 (6 bases). This TCR came from a human donor in a cohort sampled during active COVID-19. Sequencing was done on a sample of peripheral blood. The CDR3 reads CASSYPGQVFYEQFF. CDR3 bases: TGTGCCAGCAGCTACCCGGGACAAGTGTTTTATGAGCAGTTCTTC.